This note documents a single T cell receptor beta chain sequence. With random hexamers, reverse transcription was performed on about 0.5 to 1 ug of RNA. TCRdb fed the immunoSEQ multiplex PCR reads into MiXCR, producing one record per CDR3 protein. The table shows 20,000 to 25,000 distinct CDR3 sequences, with 90% to 95% occurring only once. The sample originates from a study of CD8 T cells in Susac syndrome. V shed 5 bases and J shed 8 bases, with 10 bases lying between them. Germline values: CDR1 PRHDT, CDR2 FYEKMQ (reference sequence). The CDR3 extends over 12 amino acids. The chain has TRBV13 and TRBJ2-1; D remains unclear. The receptor comes from a human donor in good health. The sequenced sample was CD8+ T cells from PBMCs. The CDR3 sequence is CASSHSGHEQFF. The CDR3 region has the DNA TGTGCCAGCAGCCACTCCGGACATGAGCAGTTCTTC.